This TCR beta chain was sequenced during a study of T cells after yellow fever vaccination. As for the study in general: The authors prepared low-cell-number fractions using SMART-Seq v4 Ultra Low Input.

General study results and limits: Few clonotypes appeared in both CD4 and CD8 compartments. Most primary-vaccination clones reappeared after the booster (around 95% CD4, 88% CD8).

TCR cDNA, made by 5'RACE template switching, carried an added universal primer site and UMIs. In TCRdb, the 5' RACE reads were re-called with MiXCR into one record per CDR3 protein. The repertoire consists of about 630,000 distinct CDR3 sequences, with 9% to 15% occurring once and the leading ten covering 15%. For this clonotype: Its antigen remains unknown.

The CDR3 length is 13 residues. The V end lost 9 bases, the J end lost 7 bases, and 17 bases lay between the germline ends. Germline V gene sequence: CDR1 MNHNY, CDR2 SVGAGI (reference sequence). The specimen comprised PBMCs, sampled on the day of the yellow fever booster vaccination. The TCR comes from a young man who received the YFV17D yellow fever vaccine. The chain has TRBV6-6 and TRBJ2-3; the D is unclear. Written as DNA, the CDR3 is TGTGCCAGTACCCGTGTTTCACGGAATACGCAGTATTTT. Encoded protein: CASTRVSRNTQYF.